The rows below give T cell receptor beta chains drawn from one sample of a study of PD-1 blockade in classical Hodgkin lymphoma. Clones were sequenced by immunoSEQ multiplex PCR, and TCRdb holds only the in-frame ones, with some missing. The table lists 30,000 to 40,000 clones, roughly 90% of them singletons. The source was CD4+ T cells from blood, collected at baseline. The receptors derive from a human donor with classical Hodgkin lymphoma. Each CDR3 is given with its conserved first and last residue. Each record gives: J gene, V gene, CDR3 protein.

j_gene: TRBJ1-4; v_gene: TRBV18; CDR3aa: CASSLGVTNEKLFF
j_gene: TRBJ1-1; v_gene: TRBV28; CDR3aa: CASSSPDQARNTEAFF
j_gene: TRBJ2-1; v_gene: TRBV10-3; CDR3aa: CAISAGTGPYNEQFF
j_gene: TRBJ1-1; v_gene: TRBV6-5; CDR3aa: CASSLLKAFF
j_gene: TRBJ1-1; v_gene: TRBV7-8; CDR3aa: CASSLAHTEAFF
j_gene: TRBJ2-5; v_gene: TRBV6-5; CDR3aa: CASSYEHRGFQETQYF
j_gene: TRBJ1-2; v_gene: TRBV5-1; CDR3aa: CASSLDTANYGYTF
j_gene: TRBJ1-1; v_gene: TRBV28; CDR3aa: CASSLLGGTGRANTEAFF
j_gene: TRBJ2-5; v_gene: TRBV5-1; CDR3aa: CASSSGTSGTKYQETQYF
j_gene: TRBJ2-7; v_gene: TRBV28; CDR3aa: CASSSTHRGRGYEQYF
j_gene: TRBJ1-3; v_gene: TRBV11-2; CDR3aa: CASSFRLQVAGNTIYF
j_gene: TRBJ1-2; v_gene: TRBV7-2; CDR3aa: CASSRDRIYYGYTF
j_gene: TRBJ1-2; v_gene: TRBV28; CDR3aa: CASSPYLVPSNYGYTF
j_gene: TRBJ2-1; v_gene: TRBV10-1; CDR3aa: CASSDLFRDEQFF
j_gene: TRBJ1-1; v_gene: TRBV29-1; CDR3aa: CSAGDKNTEAFF
j_gene: TRBJ2-1; v_gene: TRBV11-3; CDR3aa: CASSLHPEEQFF
j_gene: TRBJ1-3; v_gene: TRBV4-2; CDR3aa: CASSRSWGGGNTIYF
j_gene: TRBJ2-3; v_gene: TRBV14; CDR3aa: CASSQTLRQGAGTDTQYF
j_gene: TRBJ1-3; v_gene: TRBV7-9; CDR3aa: CASSPRVDSGNTIYF
j_gene: TRBJ2-7; v_gene: TRBV5-6; CDR3aa: CASSLAGGNEQYF
j_gene: TRBJ1-2; v_gene: TRBV19; CDR3aa: CASSMVGQTYGYTF
j_gene: TRBJ2-5; v_gene: TRBV15; CDR3aa: CATSRDQGGFQETQYF
j_gene: TRBJ1-3; v_gene: TRBV11-2; CDR3aa: CASSPWTGLPGGNTIYF
j_gene: TRBJ1-5; v_gene: TRBV2; CDR3aa: CASSEAGSAREPQHF
j_gene: TRBJ2-7; v_gene: TRBV7-2; CDR3aa: CASSPGGWAYEQYF
j_gene: TRBJ2-3; v_gene: TRBV6-1; CDR3aa: CASSSRGGQGYTQYF
j_gene: TRBJ2-1; v_gene: TRBV6-1; CDR3aa: CASSYRAGEQFF
j_gene: TRBJ1-1; v_gene: TRBV25-1; CDR3aa: CASSEWGFMNTEAFF
j_gene: TRBJ1-5; v_gene: TRBV12-1; CDR3aa: CAIRDRDGNSNQPQHF
j_gene: TRBJ1-1; v_gene: TRBV5-8; CDR3aa: CASSLWGGNTEAFF
j_gene: TRBJ2-3; v_gene: TRBV10-3; CDR3aa: CAIRIAGSSTDTQYF
j_gene: TRBJ1-1; v_gene: TRBV7-9; CDR3aa: CASSLAGERAFF
j_gene: TRBJ1-1; v_gene: TRBV5-6; CDR3aa: CASSFAEAEAFF
j_gene: TRBJ2-5; v_gene: TRBV11-1; CDR3aa: CASRGLAGGETQYF
j_gene: TRBJ2-2; v_gene: TRBV7-9; CDR3aa: CASSWTSGNTGELFF
j_gene: TRBJ2-1; v_gene: TRBV18; CDR3aa: CASRSGSPSYNEQFF
j_gene: TRBJ2-2; v_gene: TRBV5-5; CDR3aa: CASSLDPRGGGELFF
j_gene: TRBJ1-6; v_gene: TRBV29-1; CDR3aa: CSVEDTAGSPLHF
j_gene: TRBJ2-2; v_gene: TRBV19; CDR3aa: CASSIYRNTGELFF
j_gene: TRBJ1-3; v_gene: TRBV15; CDR3aa: CATSREFRNTIYF
j_gene: TRBJ2-7; v_gene: TRBV30; CDR3aa: CAWAELRTQQYF
j_gene: TRBJ1-2; v_gene: TRBV27; CDR3aa: CASSLGQGKEGYTF